Following are 30 T cell receptor beta chains from one sample sequenced in a study of CD8 T cells in ankylosing spondylitis. The study's findings and limits: The study identified a TCR beta motif of several highly homologous variants that appeared characteristic of ankylosing spondylitis blood.

Their antigens remain unidentified. TCRdb re-called the 5' RACE reads through MiXCR, storing one row per CDR3 protein. The sample has around 770,000 distinct CDR3 sequences, under 20% seen once; the top ten hold around a fifth. What was sequenced was blood, either unsorted or a sorted T cell fraction (not recorded which). The receptors shown here come from a male donor with ankylosing spondylitis.

This clonotype turned up a few times. The chain combines TRBV7-2 with TRBJ1-1, with a tentative D call TRBD1 (6 bases). The CDR3 has 16 residues. Between the trimmed V and J ends, which lost 5 bases and 4 bases, there was a span of 20 bases. From germline, CDR1 is SGHTA and CDR2 FQGNSA. CDR3 protein: CASSPEPTGWGTEAFF. The CDR3 DNA reads as TGTGCCAGCAGCCCCGAGCCGACAGGCTGGGGCACTGAAGCTTTCTTT.

The CDR3: CASSPADSLNQPQHF. The CDR3 DNA reads TGTGCCAGCAGCCCAGCTGACAGCCTCAATCAGCCCCAGCATTTT. This chain connects TRBV9 to TRBJ1-5, with D tentatively TRBD1 (5 bases). V dropped 4 bases and J dropped 3 bases, with 14 bases sitting between them. Germline CDR1 reads SGDLS; CDR2 reads YYNGEE. CDR3 length: 15 residues.

The chain uses TRBV27 and TRBJ2-7, with D maybe TRBD1 (7 bases). CDR1 and CDR2 from the germline V gene are MNHEY and SMNVEV (reference sequence). The V end lost 6 bases, the J end lost 9 bases, and 18 bases lay between the germline ends. The CDR3 runs 13 residues. The CDR3 sequence: CASRPGGTQGQYF. As DNA, the CDR3 is TGTGCCAGCAGACCAGGGGGGACCCAGGGGCAGTACTTC.

The V and J genes are TRBV20-1 and TRBJ1-4; the D is unclear. The CDR3 is 13 residues long. Germline-derived CDR1 and CDR2 are DFQATT and SNEGSKA (reference sequence). V was trimmed by 5 bases and J by 6 bases, leaving 13 bases between them. CDR3 region: CSAGKDVHEKLFF. The CDR3 DNA sequence: TGCAGTGCTGGGAAGGATGTTCATGAAAAACTGTTTTTT.

The sample holds a few counts of this clonotype. The rearrangement uses TRBV6-1 and TRBJ2-1; weak D call: TRBD1 (5 bases). Trimming pared 8 bases from V and 4 bases from J, leaving 18 bases between. CDR1 and CDR2 from the germline V gene are MNHNS and SASEGT. CDR3 length: 15 amino acids. The DNA of the CDR3 is TGTGCCAGCGCCGTGGGCAGGGAAGCGTACAATGAGCAGTTCTTC. It translates to CASAVGREAYNEQFF.

In this sample, this clonotype turned up a few times. The J gene is TRBJ2-1, the V gene TRBV7-3; perhaps TRBD1 as D (6 bases). The V and J ends lost 0 bases and 6 bases respectively, with 15 bases between them. CDR1 SGHTA and CDR2 FQGTGA come from the germline V gene. This CDR3 comprises 16 residues. As DNA, the CDR3 is TGTGCCAGCAGCTTAACCCCGACAGGTTCTTCCAATGAGCAGTTCTTC. It yields the protein CASSLTPTGSSNEQFF.

The chain is built from TRBV2 and TRBJ2-3, with 10 positions matching TRBD2. V was pared by 5 bases and J by 2 bases, with 4 bases of the junction left unmatched. The CDR3 is 15 residues long. From germline, CDR1 is SNHLY and CDR2 FYNNEI. The CDR3 coding sequence is TGTGCCAGCAGTTATAGCGGGGGGTACACAGATACGCAGTATTTT. It is translated as CASSYSGGYTDTQYF.

This chain joins TRBV5-6 and TRBJ2-7; D is uncertain. The CDR3 spans 13 residues. The V gene lost 4 bases and the J gene lost 6 bases, with 14 bases spanning the gap. Germline CDR1 and CDR2: SGHDT and YYEEEE. CDR3 region: CASSKPGPREQYF. The CDR3 DNA reads TGTGCCAGCAGCAAACCGGGTCCGCGCGAGCAGTACTTC.

The table lists this clonotype with a few counts. The V and J genes are TRBV7-9 and TRBJ2-3, with D unresolved. Germline CDR1 SEHNR, CDR2 FQNEAQ (reference sequence). V lost 8 bases and J lost 6, with 9 bases in between. The CDR3 is 11 amino acids. In DNA, the CDR3 is TGTGCCAGCGAAACGGCGGATACGCAGTATTTT. Amino acids: CASETADTQYF. The full variable domain, completed using reference TRBV7-9 and TRBJ2-3, is DTGVSQNPRHKITKRGQNVTFRCDPISEHNRLYWYRQTLGQGPEFLTYFQNEAQLEKSRLLSDRFSAERPKGSFSTLEIQRTEQGDSAMYLCASETADTQYFGPGTRLTVL.

This clonotype was detected a few times. The chain links TRBV29-1 to TRBJ2-7, with D possibly TRBD2 on 5 matching bases. The V gene lost 2 bases and the J gene lost 2 bases, with 10 bases spanning the gap. CDR1 SQVTM and CDR2 ANQGSEA come from the germline V gene. CDR3 length: 13 residues. DNA of the CDR3: TGCAGCGTTGAAACTCCCGGGGCCTACGAGCAGTACTTC. Protein sequence: CSVETPGAYEQYF.

The chain couples TRBV11-1 to TRBJ2-3; D is possibly TRBD2 (6 bases). The length of the CDR3 is 18 residues. CDR1 is SGHAT, CDR2 FQDESV, per germline (reference sequence). V was clipped by 5 bases and J by 1 base, with 22 bases between them. The chain's CDR3 is CASSPYTATSSRTDTQYF. The CDR3 coding sequence is TGTGCCAGCAGCCCCTACACCGCGACTAGTTCGCGCACAGATACGCAGTATTTT.

The gene calls are TRBV5-5 and TRBJ1-4; 8 nucleotides match TRBD1. Unmatched junction bases numbered 11, after V lost 0 bases and J lost 7 bases. Germline V gene lookup returns CDR1 SGHKS and CDR2 YYEKEE (reference sequence). This CDR3 region has 17 residues. CDR3 amino acids: CASSLGATGQAIEKLFF. CDR3 DNA sequence: TGTGCCAGCAGCTTGGGTGCCACGGGACAGGCGATTGAAAAACTGTTTTTT.

This chain joins TRBV20-1 and TRBJ2-1, with 8 positions matching TRBD2. Germline values: CDR1 DFQATT, CDR2 SNEGSKA (reference sequence). The junction had 8 bases not matched to a gene; V was cut back by 3 bases and J by 4 bases. The CDR3 sequence is 15 residues long. The CDR3 DNA is TGCAGTGCTAGGGGGGTAGCGGGACCTTACAATGAGCAGTTCTTC. This translates into CSARGVAGPYNEQFF.

This clonotype was detected ten times or more. CDR3 amino acids: CASSLPPPLHEQYF. The CDR3 nucleotides read TGTGCCAGCAGTTTACCTCCTCCCTTGCACGAGCAGTACTTC. J is TRBJ2-7 and V is TRBV28; D unclear. Germline V gene lookup returns CDR1 MDHEN and CDR2 SYDVKM. V was clipped by 2 bases and J by 5 bases, with 13 bases between them. The CDR3 length is 14 residues.

J is TRBJ2-7 and V is TRBV18; D unresolved. The CDR3 contains 13 residues. The germline V gene has CDR1 KGHSH and CDR2 LQKENI. V lost 5 bases and J lost 1, with 9 bases in between. The chain's CDR3 is CASSDDISYEQYF. CDR3 sequence (DNA): TGTGCCAGCTCAGATGACATTTCCTACGAGCAGTACTTC.

The chain is built from TRBV6-1 and TRBJ2-7, with TRBD1 matching 7 bases. CDR1 MNHNS and CDR2 SASEGT come from the germline V gene. The CDR3 extends over 14 amino acids. The junction had 6 bases not matched to a gene; V was cut back by 4 bases and J by 3 bases. The chain's CDR3 is CASSGTGQNYEQYF. In DNA form, the CDR3 reads TGTGCCAGCAGTGGAACGGGACAGAACTACGAGCAGTACTTC.

The chain couples TRBV28 to TRBJ2-2; TRBD1 agrees at 7 bases. Germline V gene sequence: CDR1 MDHEN, CDR2 SYDVKM. This CDR3 is built from 17 residues. V dropped 3 bases and J dropped 12; count of bases not matched to a gene: 19. The CDR3 loop is CASSLSDPGQPSGKLFF. For the CDR3, the DNA is TGTGCCAGCAGTTTGAGCGATCCGGGACAGCCCTCGGGGAAGCTGTTTTTT.

The rearrangement links TRBV20-1 to TRBJ1-4; D is unclear. Germline-derived CDR1 and CDR2 are DFQATT and SNEGSKA (reference sequence). The CDR3 loop spans 16 amino acids. The V end lost 3 bases, the J end lost 8 bases, and 22 bases lay between the germline ends. CDR3 nucleotide sequence: TGCAGTGCTAGTAATTGGGGAAACGGCTTGGGAGAAAAACTGTTTTTT. This translates into CSASNWGNGLGEKLFF.

This clonotype was seen at least ten times. This chain's CDR3 is CSASQAAVSGANVLTF. CDR3 coding DNA: TGCAGTGCCAGCCAGGCCGCCGTCTCTGGGGCCAACGTCCTGACTTTC. J is TRBJ2-6 and V is TRBV20-1; D remains unclear. The germline CDR1 and CDR2 sequences are DFQATT and SNEGSKA (reference sequence). The CDR3 is 16 amino acids. V was pared by 6 bases and J by 0 bases, with 15 bases between.

This clonotype was seen a handful of times. The chain couples TRBV5-1 to TRBJ2-1; TRBD2 might be the D (5 bases). Trimming stripped 5 bases from V and 2 bases from J, with 11 bases between. Germline CDR1 SGHRS, CDR2 YFSETQ. The CDR3 totals 14 residues. The CDR3 loop reads CASRQTSAYNEQFF. CDR3 coding DNA: TGCGCCAGCAGGCAAACTAGTGCCTACAATGAGCAGTTCTTC.

This clonotype has only a few counts. This sequence joins TRBV4-3 and TRBJ1-1, with a tentative D call TRBD1 (6 bases). This CDR3 has 15 amino acids. Germline CDR1 reads LGHNA; CDR2 reads YSLEER. Trimming took 5 bases from V and 5 from J, leaving 18 bases between them. The CDR3 coding sequence is TGCGCCAGCAGCAAAGGAACAGGGAGCTGGACTGAAGCTTTCTTT. Protein sequence: CASSKGTGSWTEAFF.

J is TRBJ2-1 and V is TRBV5-1; D could derive from TRBD1 or TRBD2 (6 bases each). Germline-derived CDR1 and CDR2 are SGHRS and YFSETQ. This CDR3 has 16 amino acids. V was trimmed by 4 bases and J by 0 bases, leaving 14 bases between them. The CDR3: CASSVIGGNSYNEQFF. The CDR3 nucleotides read TGCGCCAGCAGCGTAATAGGGGGGAACTCCTACAATGAGCAGTTCTTC.

This clonotype was detected a few times. The chain joins TRBV4-2 to TRBJ1-5; no clear D. V was clipped by 0 bases and J by 3 bases, with 12 bases between them. This CDR3 has 16 residues. The germline CDR1 and CDR2 sequences are LGHNA and YNFKEQ. CDR3 region: CASSQDKGRLNQPQHF. CDR3 coding DNA: TGTGCCAGCAGCCAAGATAAGGGCAGACTCAATCAGCCCCAGCATTTT.

This clonotype has a handful of counts. The chain is built from TRBV21-1 and TRBJ1-2; TRBD1, the D gene given by the table, was not confirmed from the DNA. TRBV21-1 is a listed pseudogene. This CDR3 region has 17 residues. The DNA of the CDR3 is TGTGCCAGCAGCAAAGAACCCGGGACAGGGGAATTCTATGGCTACACCTTC. Residues: CASSKEPGTGEFYGYTF.

A few counts support this clonotype. The J gene is TRBJ1-6, the V gene TRBV5-1; TRBD1 aligns across 9 bases. The V gene end was trimmed by 5 bases and the J gene end by 5 bases; junction bases not matched to a gene: 14. Germline V lookup: CDR1 SGHRS, CDR2 YFSETQ. This CDR3 is built from 18 residues. CDR3 DNA sequence: TGCGCCAGCAGACTCCGGACAGGGGACCTCACCAATAATTCACCCCTCCACTTT. Its protein is CASRLRTGDLTNNSPLHF.

This clonotype showed up just a few times. V is TRBV30 and J is TRBJ2-2; D ambiguous. This CDR3 is built from 15 residues. The ends were cut back, 4 bases at V and 2 bases at J, with 14 bases in the middle. The germline V gene has CDR1 GTSNPN and CDR2 SVGIG (reference sequence). This CDR3 is CAWKGEHINTGELFF. The CDR3 DNA sequence: TGTGCCTGGAAGGGTGAGCACATCAACACCGGGGAGCTGTTTTTT.

V and J are TRBV25-1 and TRBJ1-4; possibly TRBD1 for D (5 bases). V was shortened by 3 bases and J by 7 bases, with 12 bases between the two germline ends. Germline V gene data show CDR1 as MGHDK and CDR2 as SYGVNS. The CDR3 contains 14 residues. The CDR3 DNA reads TGTGCCAGCAGTGAGGCAGGGAAGGTTGAAAAACTGTTTTTT. This encodes CASSEAGKVEKLFF.

This clonotype was seen a single time. This chain joins TRBV9 and TRBJ2-7; D gene ambiguous. Germline V lookup: CDR1 SGDLS, CDR2 YYNGEE. This CDR3 has 14 residues. V dropped 4 bases and J dropped 0 bases, with 11 bases sitting between them. The CDR3 loop is CASSFEARSYEQYF. Here the CDR3 DNA reads TGTGCCAGCAGCTTCGAGGCACGCTCCTACGAGCAGTACTTC.

This sequence joins TRBV20-1 and TRBJ2-1, with TRBD2 matching 8 bases. CDR1 DFQATT and CDR2 SNEGSKA come from the germline V gene (reference sequence). The CDR3 has 15 residues. Trimming removed 5 bases from V and 8 bases from J; junction bases left unmatched: 14. DNA for the CDR3: TGCAGTGCTCTGGGCCCCGGGACTAGGTTGGATGAGCAGTTCTTC. Translation: CSALGPGTRLDEQFF.

This clonotype showed up just a few times. The chain employs TRBV3-1 and TRBJ2-2; 8 bases map to TRBD1. The V gene end was trimmed by 4 bases and the J gene end by 3 bases; junction bases not matched to a gene: 4. CDR1 and CDR2 from the germline V gene are LGHDT and YNNKEL (reference sequence). The length of the CDR3 is 15 residues. As DNA, the CDR3 is TGTGCCAGCAGCCTCCGACAGGGGTACACCGGGGAGCTGTTTTTT. This translates into CASSLRQGYTGELFF.